This entry describes one TCR beta chain. The sample is drawn from a study of control samples from healthy donors and cancer patients. The CDR3 contains 14 residues. V lost 4 bases and J 5 bases, leaving 12 bases between the germline ends. Germline V gives CDR1 SGHNT, CDR2 YYREEE (reference sequence). Method: immunoSEQ multiplex PCR; TCRdb's copy keeps in-frame clones and lacks some. The sample lists more than 120,000 clones, 80% to 95% occurring once. This TCR was sampled from a man under 40 in good health. The chain joins TRBV5-4 to TRBJ1-4, with D hard to call. Source material: blood. The CDR3 DNA is TGTGCCAGCAGCCTCGGGTCCAGAAATGAAAAACTGTTTTTT. Its protein product is CASSLGSRNEKLFF.